The TCR beta chain under discussion was sequenced for a study of neoadjuvant anti-PD-1 for oral cavity cancer. For the study at large: Patients without progression received a fourth nivolumab dose around day 43, then surgical resection on days 50-56.

This clone was counted a few times. Only in-frame clones appear in the TCRdb table, and some are missing; sequencing was by immunoSEQ multiplex PCR. In the table there are about 14,000 clones, under 40% of which are singletons. Specified time point: after neoadjuvant nivolumab, at surgical resection. Material: tumor tissue, obtained after nivolumab (anti-PD-1) treatment. The sequence came from a person aged 35 to 85 with oral cavity squamous cell carcinoma.

CDR3 sequence (DNA): TGTGCCAGCAGCGCAGGGGGGTTGGGTGAAGCTTTCTTT. It translates to CASSAGGLGEAFF. This chain uses TRBV9 with TRBJ1-1; 7 nucleotides align to TRBD1. Germline-derived CDR1 and CDR2 are SGDLS and YYNGEE. The trim removed 3 bases at V and 7 bases at J, leaving 6 bases unmatched. This CDR3 has 13 residues.